The sequence of this T cell receptor beta chain was determined in a study of shared clonotypes between healthy human individuals. Sequenced by immunoSEQ multiplex PCR; TCRdb stores in-frame clones only, minus some. The sample has some 2 million clones, roughly 94% seen once; the top ten hold approximately 0.13%. J was trimmed by 0 bases and V by 6 bases; bases with no gene match: 5. CDR1 MNHNS and CDR2 SASEGT come from the germline V gene. The CDR3 extends over 15 amino acids. This chain joins TRBV6-1 and TRBJ2-7; 10 nucleotides match TRBD1. The specimen was naive CD4+ T cells sorted from blood. Specified subset: CD45RA+ positively selected. This receptor was identified in a man aged 18 to 30 in good health. The CDR3, as DNA: TGTGCCAGCAGCGTGGGACAGGGGAGCTCCTACGAGCAGTACTTC. Amino acid sequence: CASSVGQGSSYEQYF.